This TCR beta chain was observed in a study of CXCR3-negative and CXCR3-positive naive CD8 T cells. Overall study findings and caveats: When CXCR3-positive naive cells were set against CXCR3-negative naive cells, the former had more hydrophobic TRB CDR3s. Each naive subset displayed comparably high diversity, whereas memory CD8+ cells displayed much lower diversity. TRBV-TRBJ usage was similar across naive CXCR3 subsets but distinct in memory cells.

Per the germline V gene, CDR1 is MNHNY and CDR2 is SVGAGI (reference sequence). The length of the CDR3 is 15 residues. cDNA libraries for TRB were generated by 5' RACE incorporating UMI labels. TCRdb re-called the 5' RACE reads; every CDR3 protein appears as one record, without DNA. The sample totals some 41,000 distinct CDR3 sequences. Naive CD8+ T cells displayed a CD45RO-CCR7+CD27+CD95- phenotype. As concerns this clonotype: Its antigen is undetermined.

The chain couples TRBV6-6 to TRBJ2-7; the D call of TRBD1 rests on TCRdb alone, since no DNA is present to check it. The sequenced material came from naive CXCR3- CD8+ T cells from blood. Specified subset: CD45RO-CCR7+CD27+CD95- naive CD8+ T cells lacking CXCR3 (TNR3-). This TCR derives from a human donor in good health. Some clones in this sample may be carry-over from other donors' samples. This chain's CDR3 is CASSYWEGQTYEQYF.